The 29 T cell receptor beta chains in this list originate from one sample, sequenced in a study of identical twins. TCRdb passed the 5' RACE reads through MiXCR, listing each CDR3 protein once. The sample has 200,000 or so distinct CDR3 sequences, around 8.1% seen once. These data are also associated with another study on yellow fever vaccine responses in identical twins.

Sequenced sample: memory (CD45RO+) T cells sorted from blood. Receptors were obtained from a woman aged 18-29 years in good health.

This chain uses TRBV5-1 with TRBJ2-7, with 9 bases identical to TRBD2. This CDR3 contains 15 residues. Germline V lookup: CDR1 SGHRS, CDR2 YFSETQ. The trim removed 3 bases at V and 1 base at J, leaving 5 bases unmatched. DNA for the CDR3: TGCGCCAGCAGCTGGGGACTAGCTACTTCCTACGAGCAGTACTTC. Translated: CASSWGLATSYEQYF. Variable domain in full (rest from reference TRBV5-1 and TRBJ2-7): KAGVTQTPRYLIKTRGQQVTLSCSPISGHRSVSWYQQTPGQGLQFLFEYFSETQRNKGNFPGRFSGRQFSNSRSEMNVSTLELGDSALYLCASSWGLATSYEQYFGPGTRLTVT.

This clonotype was recorded many times. This sequence joins TRBV4-3 and TRBJ2-3, with a possible D match to TRBD2 (5 bases). CDR3 size: 15 residues. Trimming stripped 0 bases from V and 3 bases from J, with 10 bases between. Per germline, CDR1 LGHNA and CDR2 YSLEER. The CDR3 nucleotides are TGCGCCAGCAGCCAAGAATCGAGGGATACAGATACGCAGTATTTT. Residues: CASSQESRDTDTQYF.

This chain uses TRBV6-1 with TRBJ1-2; 12 bases are shared with TRBD1. V was clipped by 2 bases and J by 4 bases; unmatched bases: 5. Germline-derived CDR1 and CDR2 are MNHNS and SASEGT. CDR3 length: 16 amino acids. CDR3 bases: TGTGCCAGCAGTGAAAGGGACAGGGGGCTTGGCTATGGCTACACCTTC. Translating gives CASSERDRGLGYGYTF.

The chain carries TRBV5-1 and TRBJ1-6; D unresolved. CDR3 size: 15 residues. V was cut by 0 bases and J by 6 bases, with 10 bases left in between. The germline V gene has CDR1 SGHRS and CDR2 YFSETQ. CDR3 DNA: TGCGCCAGCAGCTTGGGGGCAGGTTCTAATTCACCCCTCCACTTT. Translated: CASSLGAGSNSPLHF.

This clonotype was recorded at least ten times. The chain is built from TRBV11-1 and TRBJ2-1; 12 bases align to TRBD2. Germline assignment: CDR1 SGHAT and CDR2 FQDESV (reference sequence). Trimming took 5 bases from V and 0 from J; bases not matched to a gene: 11. CDR3 size: 19 residues. The CDR3 region has the DNA TGTGCCAGCAGCGCGACTAGCGGGGGCCTACTGGGCTCCTACAATGAGCAGTTCTTC. Translation: CASSATSGGLLGSYNEQFF.

This clonotype showed up many times. The J gene is TRBJ2-3, the V gene TRBV15, with D unresolved. V lost 4 bases and J 6 bases, leaving 20 bases between the germline ends. The CDR3 is 16 residues long. Germline CDR1 and CDR2: LNHNV and YYDKDF (reference sequence). CDR3 in amino acids: CATSILTNVNRDTQYF. CDR3 sequence (DNA): TGTGCCACCAGCATCCTTACGAATGTGAACCGGGATACGCAGTATTTT.

This clonotype came up a few times. The J gene is TRBJ2-7, the V gene TRBV7-3; D is perhaps TRBD2 (5 bases). CDR1 and CDR2 from the germline V gene are SGHTA and FQGTGA. CDR3 length equals 13 residues. V lost 5 bases to trimming and J lost 6 bases, with 14 bases between them. The CDR3 nucleotides read TGTGCCAGCAGCCTCACAAAAGGAGGCGAGCAGTACTTC. Its protein is CASSLTKGGEQYF.

This clonotype occurred a few times. The CDR3 DNA is TGCAGCGTTGAAGATTTTGTTTACAGGGAGAACACTGAAGCTTTCTTT. Encoded protein: CSVEDFVYRENTEAFF. The J gene is TRBJ1-1, the V gene TRBV29-1, with TRBD1 as a possible D gene (6 bases). The CDR3 has 16 amino acids. The germline gives CDR1 SQVTM, CDR2 ANQGSEA. Deletions cut 0 bases from V and 1 base from J, with 15 bases between. Using reference TRBV29-1 and TRBJ1-1 for the parts outside the CDR3, the full variable domain is SAVISQKPSRDICQRGTSLTIQCQVDSQVTMMFWYRQQPGQSLTLIATANQGSEATYESGFVIDKFPISRPNLTFSTLTVSNMSPEDSSIYLCSVEDFVYRENTEAFFGQGTRLTVV.

V gene TRBV7-8 combines with J gene TRBJ2-3, with TRBD1 as a possible D gene (5 bases). Trimming took off 2 bases at V and 0 bases at J, with 12 bases between the two ends. The CDR3 consists of 16 residues. CDR1 and CDR2 from the germline V gene are SGHVS and FQNEAQ. The CDR3 DNA reads TGTGCCAGCAGCTTAAGACAGCGTACTAGCACAGATACGCAGTATTTT. Residues: CASSLRQRTSTDTQYF. The full variable domain, its missing parts supplied by reference TRBV7-8 and TRBJ2-3, is GAGVSQSPRYKVAKRGQDVALRCDPISGHVSLFWYQQALGQGPEFLTYFQNEAQLDKSGLPSDRFFAERPEGSVSTLKIQRTQQEDSAVYLCASSLRQRTSTDTQYFGPGTRLTVL.

The J gene is TRBJ2-1, the V gene TRBV11-3; D is undetermined. CDR1 is SGHNT and CDR2 is YENEEA in the germline V gene. The CDR3 is 12 residues long. Deletions cut 1 base from V and 7 bases from J, with 5 bases between. The CDR3 sequence is CASSLGLNEQFF. CDR3 in DNA: TGTGCCAGCAGCTTAGGTTTGAATGAGCAGTTCTTC.

This clonotype was observed many times. The chain has TRBV5-1 and TRBJ2-5; 7 bases are a match to TRBD2. The CDR3 covers 15 residues. The V gene end was trimmed by 0 bases and the J gene end by 5 bases; junction bases not matched to a gene: 7. Germline lookup yields CDR1 SGHRS and CDR2 YFSETQ. The CDR3 loop is CASSLGAGDMETQYF. CDR3 sequence (DNA): TGCGCCAGCAGCTTGGGTGCGGGAGATATGGAGACCCAGTACTTC. The variable domain in full, completed from reference TRBV5-1 and TRBJ2-5, reads KAGVTQTPRYLIKTRGQQVTLSCSPISGHRSVSWYQQTPGQGLQFLFEYFSETQRNKGNFPGRFSGRQFSNSRSEMNVSTLELGDSALYLCASSLGAGDMETQYFGPGTRLLVL.

At least ten counts were recorded for this clonotype. In nucleotides, the CDR3 is TGCGCCAGCAGCCAAGATCCGGGGGCCAGCAATCAGCCCCAGCATTTT. Protein product: CASSQDPGASNQPQHF. The chain combines TRBV4-3 with TRBJ1-5, with a tentative D call TRBD1 (6 bases). The CDR3 runs to 16 residues. CDR1 and CDR2 from the germline V gene are LGHNA and YSLEER. The V end lost 0 bases, the J end lost 1 base, and 10 bases lay between the germline ends.

V is TRBV28 and J is TRBJ1-3, with unresolved D. Looked up from germline, CDR1 is MDHEN and CDR2 is SYDVKM. This CDR3 comprises 15 residues. V lost 7 bases, J lost 8 bases, and 21 bases lay in between. The DNA for the CDR3 is TGTGCCAGCAAACCTACCACTGGTCGACCAGACACCATATATTTT. Protein sequence: CASKPTTGRPDTIYF.

A single count supports this clonotype. The chain links TRBV5-4 to TRBJ2-1; TRBD2 agrees at 11 bases. The CDR3 extends over 16 amino acids. Germline-derived CDR1 and CDR2 are SGHNT and YYREEE (reference sequence). V was clipped by 8 bases and J by 3 bases; unmatched bases: 10. The CDR3 sequence: CARGPGGLADYNEQFF. CDR3 sequence (DNA): TGTGCCAGGGGCCCCGGGGGACTAGCGGACTACAATGAGCAGTTCTTC.

V usage is TRBV27 and J usage is TRBJ2-2; 14 nucleotides agree with TRBD2. V lost 4 bases to trimming and J lost 4 bases; unmatched junction nucleotides: 5. The CDR3 has 17 amino acids. CDR1 and CDR2 (germline): MNHEY, SMNVEV (reference sequence). CDR3 bases: TGTGCCAGCAGTTCCCTCGGACTAGCGGGAGGCACCGGGGAGCTGTTTTTT. Its translation: CASSSLGLAGGTGELFF.

Many counts were recorded for this clonotype. The chain joins TRBV7-9 to TRBJ2-1; D remains ambiguous. V shed 3 bases and J shed 2 bases, with 14 bases lying between them. Germline V gives CDR1 SEHNR, CDR2 FQNEAQ (reference sequence). The CDR3 is made up of 16 amino acids. CDR3 nucleotide sequence: TGTGCCAGCAGCTTTTTTGGGTCTCCACCCTACAATGAGCAGTTCTTC. This codes for CASSFFGSPPYNEQFF.

This clonotype came up a few times. The chain carries TRBV5-4 and TRBJ2-5, with unresolved D. Germline V CDR1 and CDR2: SGHNT, YYREEE (reference sequence). The CDR3 runs to 13 residues. V lost 3 bases and J 3 bases, leaving 9 bases between the germline ends. In nucleotides, the CDR3 is TGTGCCAGCAGCTCCGAGCTTGAAGAGACCCAGTACTTC. Residues: CASSSELEETQYF.

This clonotype appeared many times. This chain connects TRBV3-1 to TRBJ1-2, with TRBD1 matching over 8 bases. The germline gives CDR1 LGHDT, CDR2 YNNKEL (reference sequence). V trimming: 8 bases; J trimming: 7 bases; junction bases outside the gene matches: 6. The CDR3 runs to 12 residues. The CDR3, as DNA: TGTGCCAGCGCAACAGGGGGTACTGGCTACACCTTC. It translates to CASATGGTGYTF.

This clonotype appeared a few times. V and J are TRBV20-1 and TRBJ2-7, with D perhaps TRBD2 (5 bases). The V gene's germline CDR1 is DFQATT and CDR2 SNEGSKA (reference sequence). Deletions cut 6 bases from V and 5 bases from J, with 20 bases between. The CDR3 runs to 14 residues. The CDR3 nucleotides read TGCAGTGCCGGAAATGCGGGTCGGCAGGACGAGCAGTACTTC. Its translation is CSAGNAGRQDEQYF.

V usage is TRBV7-9 and J usage is TRBJ1-2, with a tentative D call TRBD1 (6 bases). With 7 bases removed from V and 4 bases from J, the gap between germline ends came to 16 bases. The V gene's germline CDR1 is SEHNR and CDR2 FQNEAQ (reference sequence). The CDR3 extends over 14 amino acids. The CDR3: CASTPMGAGYGYTF. The CDR3 DNA follows: TGTGCCAGCACTCCTATGGGGGCAGGCTATGGCTACACCTTC.

This clonotype turned up a few times. The DNA of the CDR3 is TGTGCCAGCAGCGTTAGCGGGAGACGGTCCTACGAGCAGTACTTC. As protein: CASSVSGRRSYEQYF. The V call is TRBV7-9, the J call TRBJ2-7; 9 positions agree with TRBD2. The CDR3 is made up of 15 amino acids. Trimming cost V 5 bases and J 1 base; bases outside gene matches: 6. Germline V gene lookup returns CDR1 SEHNR and CDR2 FQNEAQ (reference sequence).

The gene calls are TRBV20-1 and TRBJ1-6, with 9 bases lining up with TRBD1. The CDR3 length is 15 residues. In germline, CDR1 is DFQATT, CDR2 SNEGSKA (reference sequence). Trimming took 3 bases from V and 6 from J; bases not matched to a gene: 6. In DNA, the CDR3 is TGCAGTGCTAGGGCCACAGGGGGCGGTAATTCACCCCTCCACTTT. This encodes CSARATGGGNSPLHF.

This clonotype turned up a few times. The chain has TRBV5-4 and TRBJ1-6; D gene uncertain. CDR3 length equals 15 residues. V lost 4 bases and J 5 bases, leaving 13 bases between the germline ends. Germline CDR1 reads SGHNT; CDR2 reads YYREEE (reference sequence). The CDR3 sequence: CASSPQDGNNSPLHF. The CDR3 bases are TGTGCCAGCAGCCCCCAAGACGGAAATAATTCACCCCTCCACTTT.

The rearrangement joins TRBV7-2 to TRBJ1-2; D not resolved. Trimming removed 5 bases from V and 5 bases from J, with 15 bases in between. CDR1 is SGHTA and CDR2 is FQGNSA in the germline V gene. The CDR3 contains 14 residues. CDR3: CASSPRVNIYGYTF. The DNA for the CDR3 is TGTGCCAGCAGCCCTAGGGTCAACATTTATGGCTACACCTTC.

This clonotype was found many times. V and J are TRBV12-3 or TRBV12-4 and TRBJ2-3; tentative D call: TRBD1 (6 bases). The CDR3 has 16 amino acids. V lost 5 bases, J lost 0 bases, and 15 bases lay in between. CDR3 loop: CASSPEGVLSTDTQYF. The CDR3 nucleotides are TGTGCCAGCAGTCCCGAGGGGGTCCTTAGCACAGATACGCAGTATTTT.

This clonotype appeared many times. The V and J genes are TRBV15 and TRBJ2-2; D may correspond to TRBD1 or TRBD2 (6 bases each). CDR1 and CDR2 from the germline V gene are LNHNV and YYDKDF (reference sequence). CDR3 length: 16 residues. V was cut by 0 bases and J by 3 bases, with 11 bases left in between. The CDR3 DNA reads as TGTGCCACCAGCAGAGATGAGGGGGGATACACCGGGGAGCTGTTTTTT. The encoded protein is CATSRDEGGYTGELFF.

The V call is TRBV20-1, the J call TRBJ2-7, with TRBD1 matching over 12 bases. Germline V gene data show CDR1 as DFQATT and CDR2 as SNEGSKA (reference sequence). The CDR3 length is 14 residues. The V segment lost 5 bases and the J segment 5 bases; nucleotides outside the gene matches: 7. The CDR3 nucleotides are TGCAGTGCTGACGAGGGACAGGGGGCCCACGAGCAGTACTTC. Encoded protein: CSADEGQGAHEQYF.

In its sample, this clonotype was seen a few times. This chain connects TRBV7-2 to TRBJ2-7; D perhaps matches TRBD2 (5 bases). Germline loops: CDR1 SGHTA, CDR2 FQGNSA. CDR3 length: 15 residues. V shed 2 bases and J shed 2 bases, with 13 bases lying between them. DNA of the CDR3: TGTGCCAGCAGCTTACCCGGGAAGGGCGCCTACGAGCAGTACTTC. Translation: CASSLPGKGAYEQYF.

This clonotype was observed a few times. This rearrangement joins TRBV7-2 to TRBJ2-1; TRBD2 aligns across 11 bases. This CDR3 region has 17 residues. Germline loops: CDR1 SGHTA, CDR2 FQGNSA. V lost 5 bases and J lost 3; bases outside the gene matches: 9. The CDR3 region has the DNA TGTGCCAGCAGCCCTACTTCCGGGACTAGCGGCTACAATGAGCAGTTCTTC. It specifies CASSPTSGTSGYNEQFF.